One sample yielded the 32 T cell receptor beta chains listed below, sequenced in a study of cytomegalovirus exposure and HLA in healthy donors. Use of 60 Vbeta and 13 Jbeta primers characterized the PCR. Data came from immunoSEQ multiplex PCR; TCRdb stores just in-frame clones and leaves some out. The table records 70,000 to 100,000 clones, 69% of them present only once. The sample was PBMCs. The receptors were gathered from a man aged 50-59 years in good health and CMV-seronegative.

This clone was counted a few times. J is TRBJ1-5 and V is TRBV2; 7 nucleotides match TRBD1. V was pared by 3 bases and J by 1 base, with 6 bases of the junction left unmatched. From germline, CDR1 is SNHLY and CDR2 FYNNEI. CDR3 length equals 16 residues. The CDR3 bases are TGTGCCAGCAGTGATTCAAAGGGGGCAAGCAATCAGCCCCAGCATTTT. This translates into CASSDSKGASNQPQHF.

The chain combines TRBV6-5 with TRBJ1-5; D gene unclear. Trimming removed 8 bases from V and 4 bases from J, with 12 bases in between. Germline V gene sequence: CDR1 MNHEY, CDR2 SVGAGI. This CDR3 is built from 13 residues. CDR3 in amino acids: CASGGSRNQPQHF. CDR3 nucleotide sequence: TGTGCCAGCGGAGGTAGTAGAAATCAGCCCCAGCATTTT.

The genes are TRBV5-4 and TRBJ2-5; D is perhaps TRBD1 (5 bases). Trimming took off 2 bases at V and 6 bases at J, with 11 bases between the two ends. This CDR3 is 13 amino acids long. Germline V gene sequence: CDR1 SGHNT, CDR2 YYREEE (reference sequence). This CDR3 reads CASSFGLGQTQYF. DNA for the CDR3: TGTGCCAGCAGCTTCGGCCTGGGGCAGACCCAGTACTTC.

The V gene is TRBV7-2, the J gene TRBJ2-7; tentative D call: TRBD1 (6 bases). Germline-derived CDR1 and CDR2 are SGHTA and FQGNSA. The CDR3 spans 12 residues. The germline V and J ends were trimmed by 2 bases and 6 bases, with 8 bases remaining between them. For the CDR3, the DNA is TGTGCCAGCAGCTTACAGGGGTTCGAGCAGTACGTC. It yields the protein CASSLQGFEQYV.

This clone was seen only a few times. The DNA for the CDR3 is TGTGCCAGCAGTTACCTTGCCGAGCAGTACTTC. Amino acid sequence: CASSYLAEQYF. The V and J genes are TRBV6-5 and TRBJ2-5; D not resolved. The J call may not be correct, given that the DNA end is closer to TRBJ2-7. This CDR3 has 11 amino acids. CDR1 is MNHEY and CDR2 is SVGAGI in the germline V gene.

Only one count was recorded for this clone. The V gene is TRBV6-1, the J gene TRBJ2-7; D not certain. CDR3 length equals 15 residues. V lost 3 bases and J 0 bases, leaving 12 bases between the germline ends. From germline, CDR1 is MNHNS and CDR2 SASEGT. CDR3 coding DNA: TGTGCCAGCAGTGACAGGCCGCGAAACTCCTACGAGCAGTACGTC. Protein sequence: CASSDRPRNSYEQYV.

The chain is built from TRBV11-2 and TRBJ2-1; TRBD1 matches at 7 bases. Germline loops: CDR1 SGHAT, CDR2 FQNNGV. CDR3 length equals 15 residues. Losses at the gene ends were 5 bases for V and 3 bases for J; bases not matched to a gene: 7. The CDR3 DNA reads TGTGCCAGCAGCATAACGACAGGGAACTACAATGAGCAGTTCTTC. Translated, it gives CASSITTGNYNEQFF.

For the CDR3, the DNA is TGTGCCAGCAGCCAACCTGGACAGGGCATTGGCTACACCTTC. This codes for CASSQPGQGIGYTF. This chain connects TRBV4-2 to TRBJ1-2; 8 bases agree with TRBD1. Germline CDR1 is LGHNA and CDR2 is YNFKEQ. V shed 2 bases, J shed 7 bases, and the junction held 6 bases outside the gene matches. This CDR3 comprises 14 residues.

This clone was seen only once. V is TRBV5-4 and J is TRBJ2-2, with D hard to call. The CDR3 spans 13 residues. V was trimmed by 4 bases and J by 5 bases, leaving 9 bases between them. Germline V gives CDR1 SGHNT, CDR2 YYREEE (reference sequence). The CDR3 sequence is CASSLRSTGELFF. For the CDR3, the DNA is TGTGCCAGCAGCCTGCGCTCGACCGGGGAGCTGTTTTTT.

This sequence joins TRBV5-1 and TRBJ2-2; 7 bases match TRBD1. Trimming removed 4 bases from V and 4 bases from J; junction bases left unmatched: 7. CDR3 length: 15 amino acids. Germline V gene data show CDR1 as SGHRS and CDR2 as YFSETQ. CDR3 coding DNA: TGCGCCAGCAGCGAACACAGGGGACCCACCGGGGAGCTGTTTTTT. Translating gives CASSEHRGPTGELFF.

The chain is built from TRBV2 and TRBJ1-1, with 7 bases matching TRBD1. The CDR3 consists of 14 residues. CDR1 and CDR2 from the germline V gene are SNHLY and FYNNEI. Germline trimming cut 5 bases from V and 4 bases from J; bases unmatched to any gene: 7. The CDR3, as DNA: TGTGCCAGCAGTAATAGGCAGGGGGGCACTGAAGCTTTCTTT. This translates into CASSNRQGGTEAFF.

The J gene is TRBJ2-3, the V gene TRBV7-9, with 7 positions matching TRBD2. Germline assignment: CDR1 SEHNR and CDR2 FQNEAQ (reference sequence). CDR3 size: 14 residues. Losses at the gene ends were 8 bases for V and 0 bases for J; bases not matched to a gene: 5. The CDR3 DNA reads as TGTGCCAGCGTAGCTAGCGGAAGCACAGATACGCAGTATTTT. Amino acid sequence: CASVASGSTDTQYF.

This clone was detected ten times or more. The chain carries TRBV6-1 and TRBJ1-5; 10 bases are a match to TRBD1. The CDR3 consists of 17 residues. With V trimmed by 4 bases and J by 2 bases, 8 bases remained unmatched. Germline V gene data show CDR1 as MNHNS and CDR2 as SASEGT. CDR3 in DNA: TGTGCCAGCAGTGGGGGTAGACAGGGGGCTGGCAATCAGCCCCAGCATTTT. It is translated as CASSGGRQGAGNQPQHF.

This clone was recorded a few times. V gene TRBV5-8 combines with J gene TRBJ1-5; weak D call: TRBD1 (6 bases). Germline CDR1 SGHTS, CDR2 YDEGEE. The CDR3 length is 16 residues. V lost 3 bases and J 3 bases, leaving 16 bases between the germline ends. This chain's CDR3 is CASSSDRQQLNQPQHF. As DNA, the CDR3 is TGTGCCAGCAGCTCAGACAGGCAGCAGCTCAATCAGCCCCAGCATTTT.

V is TRBV30 and J is TRBJ2-5, with TRBD1 identical over 8 bases. CDR1 and CDR2 from the germline V gene are GTSNPN and SVGIG (reference sequence). The CDR3 covers 12 residues. J gave up 4 bases and V 8 bases, and 6 bases lay outside the gene matches. The DNA for the CDR3 is TGTGCCGGATACAGGGGGAGAGAGACCCAGTACTTC. It is translated as CAGYRGRETQYF.

The V and J genes are TRBV25-1 and TRBJ1-2; tentative D call: TRBD1 (6 bases). Deletions cut 2 bases from V and 0 bases from J, with 10 bases between. Germline V CDR1 and CDR2: MGHDK, SYGVNS. This CDR3 is 15 amino acids long. As DNA, the CDR3 is TGTGCCAGCAGTGAACCACAGGGTCCTAACTATGGCTACACCTTC. Translation: CASSEPQGPNYGYTF.

V is TRBV6-6 and J is TRBJ2-1; the match to TRBD2 covers 11 bases. This CDR3 spans 15 amino acids. V was pared by 6 bases and J by 7 bases, with 8 bases of the junction left unmatched. Germline loops: CDR1 MNHNY, CDR2 SVGAGI (reference sequence). The CDR3 coding sequence is TGTGCCAGCAGGTTTGGACTAGCGGGCACTAATGAGCAGTTCTTC. As protein: CASRFGLAGTNEQFF.

This clone was detected a few times. The gene calls are TRBV28 and TRBJ2-4, with D perhaps TRBD1 (6 bases). The V and J ends lost 5 bases and 4 bases respectively, with 12 bases between them. The CDR3 runs 14 residues. Germline V gene sequence: CDR1 MDHEN, CDR2 SYDVKM. The CDR3 loop is CASSLGTPKNIQYF. The CDR3 DNA is TGTGCCAGCAGTCTCGGGACACCGAAAAACATTCAGTACTTC. Based on the CDR3 plus reference TRBV28 and TRBJ2-4, the full variable domain is DVKVTQSSRYLVKRTGEKVFLECVQDMDHENMFWYRQDPGLGLRLIYFSYDVKMKEKGDIPEGYSVSREKKERFSLILESASTNQTSMYLCASSLGTPKNIQYFGAGTRLSVL.

The sample holds a few counts of this clone. This chain connects TRBV6-1 to TRBJ1-1; D not resolved. The ends were cut back, 1 base at V and 6 bases at J, with 18 bases in the middle. The CDR3 spans 16 residues. Germline V lookup: CDR1 MNHNS, CDR2 SASEGT. In DNA, the CDR3 is TGTGCCAGCAGTGAAGAGGTTTCATTTCGGGGAGCTGAAGCTTTCTTT. Protein product: CASSEEVSFRGAEAFF.

The V call is TRBV15, the J call TRBJ1-2; TRBD1 matches at 7 bases. V lost 1 base to trimming and J lost 3 bases; unmatched junction nucleotides: 8. The CDR3 covers 16 residues. Germline-derived CDR1 and CDR2 are LNHNV and YYDKDF (reference sequence). CDR3 sequence (DNA): TGTGCCACCAGCAGAGGCGGGGCAGGGGGTGACTATGGCTACACCTTC. It encodes CATSRGGAGGDYGYTF. Based on the CDR3 plus reference TRBV15 and TRBJ1-2, the full variable domain is DAMVIQNPRYQVTQFGKPVTLSCSQTLNHNVMYWYQQKSSQAPKLLFHYYDKDFNNEADTPDNFQSRRPNTSFCFLDIRSPGLGDTAMYLCATSRGGAGGDYGYTFGSGTRLTVV.

The rearrangement joins TRBV5-1 to TRBJ1-1, with a tentative D call TRBD1 (5 bases). The V gene's germline CDR1 is SGHRS and CDR2 YFSETQ. The CDR3 contains 14 residues. The germline V and J ends were trimmed by 4 bases and 0 bases, with 10 bases remaining between them. The CDR3 DNA reads TGCGCCAGCAGCCCACAGGCCATGAACACTGAAGCTTTCTTT. Translation: CASSPQAMNTEAFF. Based on the CDR3 plus reference TRBV5-1 and TRBJ1-1, the full variable domain is KAGVTQTPRYLIKTRGQQVTLSCSPISGHRSVSWYQQTPGQGLQFLFEYFSETQRNKGNFPGRFSGRQFSNSRSEMNVSTLELGDSALYLCASSPQAMNTEAFFGQGTRLTVV.

Only one count was recorded for this clone. The CDR3 DNA reads as TGCGCCAGCAGTGACAGGAACAATGAAAAACTGTTTTTT. Its translation is CASSDRNNEKLFF. The V call is TRBV10-2, the J call TRBJ1-4; D is unclear. This CDR3 has 13 amino acids. CDR1 and CDR2 from the germline V gene are WSHSY and SAAADI. Trimming took 3 bases from V and 5 from J, leaving 7 bases between them.

The rearrangement uses TRBV6-5 and TRBJ2-1; TRBD2 matches 8 bases. CDR1 is MNHEY and CDR2 is SVGAGI in the germline V gene. Trimming removed 5 bases from V and 7 bases from J; junction bases left unmatched: 4. The CDR3 runs to 13 residues. This chain's CDR3 is CASSGTSGNEQFF. The CDR3 region has the DNA TGTGCCAGCAGTGGGACTAGTGGGAATGAGCAGTTCTTC.

The V gene is TRBV11-2, the J gene TRBJ1-4, with 7 bases matching TRBD1. V lost 5 bases and J lost 7; bases outside the gene matches: 10. CDR1 is SGHAT, CDR2 FQNNGV, per germline. The CDR3 length is 15 residues. CDR3 sequence (DNA): TGTGCCAGCAGCCCAGGGGTAGGGGGCATTGAAAAACTGTTTTTT. This codes for CASSPGVGGIEKLFF. Drawing the rest from reference TRBV11-2 and TRBJ1-4, the complete variable domain is EAGVAQSPRYKIIEKRQSVAFWCNPISGHATLYWYQQILGQGPKLLIQFQNNGVVDDSQLPKDRFSAERLKGVDSTLKIQPAKLEDSAVYLCASSPGVGGIEKLFFGSGTQLSVL.

V gene TRBV25-1 combines with J gene TRBJ1-5; D unclear. V was cut by 3 bases and J by 7 bases, with 13 bases left in between. The CDR3 is made up of 14 amino acids. Germline loops: CDR1 MGHDK, CDR2 SYGVNS. For the CDR3, the DNA is TGTGCCAGCAGTGACGCCGGGGTAGGGCAGCCCCAGCATTTT. As protein: CASSDAGVGQPQHF. The variable domain in full, with the rest retrieved from reference TRBV25-1 and TRBJ1-5, is EADIYQTPRYLVIGTGKKITLECSQTMGHDKMYWYQQDPGMELHLIHYSYGVNSTEKGDLSSESTVSRIRTEHFPLTLESARPSHTSQYLCASSDAGVGQPQHFGDGTRLSIL.

This clone was observed once. This chain links TRBV6-1 with TRBJ2-7; perhaps TRBD2 as D (6 bases). CDR3 length: 14 residues. Trimming left V 3 bases short and J 2 bases short, with 11 bases between. Germline values: CDR1 MNHNS, CDR2 SASEGT. The CDR3 here is CASSELGGPYEQYF. The CDR3 nucleotides are TGTGCCAGCAGTGAGTTGGGAGGTCCCTACGAGCAGTACTTC.

V is TRBV6-5 and J is TRBJ2-1, with TRBD2 identical over 9 bases. V trimming: 2 bases; J trimming: 7 bases; junction bases outside the gene matches: 6. Germline V lookup: CDR1 MNHEY, CDR2 SVGAGI. This CDR3 region has 15 residues. The CDR3 loop is CASSYVGGGGNEQFF. Written as DNA, the CDR3 is TGTGCCAGCAGTTACGTGGGCGGGGGGGGTAATGAGCAGTTCTTC.

The genes are TRBV5-1 and TRBJ1-4; no firm D call. The length of the CDR3 is 16 residues. Trimming removed 5 bases from V and 5 bases from J, with 19 bases in between. Germline assignment: CDR1 SGHRS and CDR2 YFSETQ. The CDR3 loop reads CASRVIGPSGNEKLFF. The CDR3 coding sequence is TGCGCCAGCAGGGTGATCGGGCCTTCGGGAAATGAAAAACTGTTTTTT.

In this sample, this clone turned up a few times. The chain is built from TRBV5-1 and TRBJ2-7; possible D gene TRBD1, 6 bases. The CDR3 contains 14 residues. Germline assignment: CDR1 SGHRS and CDR2 YFSETQ. Between the trimmed V and J ends, which lost 0 bases and 0 bases, there was a span of 7 bases. The DNA for the CDR3 is TGCGCCAGCAGCTTGGGGGGGCACTCCTACGAGCAGTACTTC. As protein: CASSLGGHSYEQYF.

This clone was counted between two and nine times. The V call is TRBV27, the J call TRBJ1-1, with D hard to call. Germline CDR1 reads MNHEY; CDR2 reads SMNVEV (reference sequence). V was clipped by 5 bases and J by 1 base, with 14 bases between them. This CDR3 region has 15 residues. The DNA for the CDR3 is TGTGCCAGCAGTACCTATGGCACAGCGAACACTGAAGCTTTCTTT. Its protein is CASSTYGTANTEAFF.

The chain employs TRBV7-6 and TRBJ2-6; D not resolved. V was cut by 5 bases and J by 0 bases, with 8 bases left in between. The CDR3 contains 15 residues. Per germline, CDR1 SGHVS and CDR2 FNYEAQ. CDR3: CASSHIFSGANVLTF. CDR3 sequence (DNA): TGTGCCAGCAGCCACATCTTCTCTGGGGCCAACGTCCTGACTTTC.

The chain links TRBV29-1 to TRBJ2-7; 9 bases line up with TRBD1. The germline V gene has CDR1 SQVTM and CDR2 ANQGSEA. The CDR3 contains 15 residues. The ends lost 0 bases at V and 4 bases at J; junction bases unmatched: 7. The CDR3 loop is CSVEDPGTGIYEQYF. As DNA, the CDR3 is TGCAGCGTTGAAGACCCCGGGACAGGGATTTACGAGCAGTACTTC.